These T cell receptor beta chains were read from a single sample in a study of blood T cell repertoires in COVID-19. Libraries were prepared by immunoSEQ multiplex PCR; TCRdb keeps only in-frame clonotypes and omits some of them. Among about 43,000 clones, about 83% were seen once, and the ten largest hold 8% to 10%. Sequencing used peripheral blood. The receptor set was obtained from a man older than 75 in a cohort sampled during active COVID-19. The CDR3 runs from the conserved cysteine through the conserved F or W. Each record gives: V gene, J gene, clone size, CDR3 protein. The size of a clone is reported for some rows only, either as once, few or many, or as a class for expanded clones.

>TRBV18|TRBJ1-5|-
CASSSGNSNQPQHF
>TRBV30|TRBJ2-1|-
CAWVLGGGYNEQFF
>TRBV2|TRBJ1-3|-
CASSVGNTIYF
>TRBV5-1|TRBJ2-7|once
CASSLAGRGPIYEQYF
>TRBV9|TRBJ2-2|-
CASSSKRGGKVGELFF
>TRBV3-1/TRBV3-2|TRBJ2-4|once
CASSQGSTKNIQYF
>TRBV10-3|TRBJ2-6|-
CAISELQTGTGANVLTF
>TRBV5-1|TRBJ1-1|-
CASSLGPGNTEAFF
>TRBV2|TRBJ1-2|once
CASKRGPINYGYTF
>TRBV28|TRBJ2-2|-
CATMGQRGRTGELFF
>TRBV3-1/TRBV3-2|TRBJ2-1|-
CASSRGSGLGYNEQFF
>TRBV5-4|TRBJ2-1|-
CASSLRLGGGNEQFF
>TRBV28|TRBJ1-6|-
CASSTQGVPLHF
>TRBV5-1|TRBJ2-7|-
CASSLVPGQGYF
>TRBV5-5|TRBJ2-7|once
CASSLNPSRTTSYEQYF
>TRBV19|TRBJ1-1|-
CASSIPPLEAFF
>TRBV6-4|TRBJ2-2|-
CASSVSTSNTGELFF
>TRBV19|TRBJ2-7|-
CASSVQGHEQYF
>TRBV6-5|TRBJ1-5|once
CASSTGQGRDQPQHF
>TRBV7-6|TRBJ1-4|once
CASSLRGAGVRGEKLFF
>TRBV11-2|TRBJ2-1|-
CASSLRTGRDNEQFF
>TRBV6-5|TRBJ2-1|-
CASSYGGSSYNEQFF
>TRBV5-1|TRBJ2-1|few
CASSTTGSPPEQFF
>TRBV10-2|TRBJ1-5|-
CASSESPGKSNQPQHF
>TRBV2|TRBJ1-5|-
CASSGRQGEGNQPQHF
>TRBV24-1|TRBJ2-3|-
CATSDEEGFFGTDTQYF